This T cell receptor (beta chain) was obtained from a study of T cells in Graves' hyperthyroidism and ophthalmopathy. Study results and limitations: Most thyroid clonotypes with frequency above 0.001 were detected in blood.

Exclusion of patients followed from uncontrolled infection, other autoimmune disease, pregnancy or lactation. The source material, RNA transcripts, was used to amplify TCR beta CDR3 regions. TCR CDR3 regions were first amplified by RT-PCR with HTBI primers. TCRdb reprocessed the multiplex PCR reads with MiXCR, giving one entry per CDR3 protein. Of some 300,000 distinct CDR3 sequences in the sample, approximately 15% were seen once. There are many counts of this clonotype. Its antigen is still unknown. Germline V lookup: CDR1 LGHDT, CDR2 YNNKEL (reference sequence). This CDR3 has 15 residues. V shed 4 bases and J 2 bases; nucleotides not matched to a gene: 6.

This sequence joins TRBV3-1 and TRBJ1-1; TRBD1 matches at 8 bases. The receptor comes from a woman in her forties with Graves' hyperthyroidism. Material for sequencing was blood. The CDR3 spells CASSLTGVRNTEAFF. DNA for the CDR3: TGTGCCAGCAGCCTGACAGGGGTGCGAAACACTGAAGCTTTCTTT.